The 30 T cell receptor beta chains given below trace back to one sample, sequenced in a study of blood T cell repertoires in COVID-19. Clones were read by immunoSEQ multiplex PCR, and TCRdb kept only the in-frame ones, dropping some. The sample has around 310,000 clones, 89% seen once. Sample: PBMCs or T cells enriched from blood (not recorded which). The receptors here all came from a young woman who had recovered from COVID-19.

This chain joins TRBV6-5 and TRBJ1-1; no reliable D call. The V end lost 0 bases, the J end lost 12 bases, and 14 bases lay between the germline ends. The CDR3 covers 13 residues. Germline V gives CDR1 MNHEY, CDR2 SVGAGI. This chain's CDR3 is CASSYSPRGKTFF. The CDR3 region has the DNA TGTGCCAGCAGTTACTCGCCGCGAGGGAAAACTTTCTTT.

The sample holds a few counts of this clone. The genes are TRBV6-5 and TRBJ2-7; D possibly corresponds to TRBD1 (6 bases). Between the trimmed V and J ends, which lost 6 bases and 6 bases, there was a span of 12 bases. This CDR3 comprises 12 residues. The germline gives CDR1 MNHEY, CDR2 SVGAGI. As DNA, the CDR3 is TGTGCCAGCAGGTTTACAGGGTTCGAGCAGTACTTC. Protein product: CASRFTGFEQYF.

V and J are TRBV4-1 and TRBJ2-7; the D gene is possibly TRBD2 (6 bases). The length of the CDR3 is 13 residues. Germline V gene data show CDR1 as MGHRA and CDR2 as YSYEKL. The V end was cut by 4 bases, the J end by 0 bases, with 7 bases between. The DNA of the CDR3 is TGCGCCAGCAGCCCGACTAGCTCCTACGAGCAGTACTTC. It translates to CASSPTSSYEQYF.

The chain carries TRBV11-2 and TRBJ1-2; D call uncertain. CDR3 length equals 14 residues. Trimming pared 4 bases from V and 8 bases from J, leaving 17 bases between. The V gene's germline CDR1 is SGHAT and CDR2 FQNNGV. The CDR3 region has the DNA TGTGCCAGCAGCTCCTATTCTGGTATCGAGGGCTACACCTTC. It encodes CASSSYSGIEGYTF.

This clone showed up just a few times. The germline gene is not matched at one end of the junction; a read error may be the cause. The rearrangement links TRBV12-3 or TRBV12-4 to TRBJ1-3; no definite D call. The CDR3 is made up of 12 amino acids. The CDR3 protein is CASSPPIGPSGF. The CDR3 bases are TGTGCCAGCAGTCCCCCCATAGGACCAAGCGGGTTT.

Remarks on this clone: At the DNA level, this CDR3 is encoded by other sequences in the same sample as well. The J gene is TRBJ2-1, the V gene TRBV5-6, with 9 bases matching TRBD1. Germline CDR1 SGHDT, CDR2 YYEEEE. The CDR3 loop spans 16 amino acids. The junction had 4 bases not matched to a gene; V was cut back by 3 bases and J by 0 bases. The CDR3 protein is CASSWGQGHSYNEQFF. The CDR3, as DNA: TGTGCCAGCAGCTGGGGACAGGGACACTCCTACAATGAGCAGTTCTTC.

The CDR3: CASSIGRAGGPYNEQFF. CDR3 DNA sequence: TGTGCCAGTAGTATAGGACGAGCGGGAGGCCCCTACAATGAGCAGTTCTTC. The J gene is TRBJ2-1, the V gene TRBV19; 9 bases fit TRBD2. CDR1 and CDR2 (germline): LNHDA, SQIVND (reference sequence). Trimming removed 1 base from V and 2 bases from J; junction bases left unmatched: 6. The CDR3 contains 17 residues. Looking up the rest from reference TRBV19 and TRBJ2-1 gives the full variable domain: DGGITQSPKYLFRKEGQNVTLSCEQNLNHDAMYWYRQDPGQGLRLIYYSQIVNDFQKGDIAEGYSVSREKKESFPLTVTSAQKNPTAFYLCASSIGRAGGPYNEQFFGPGTRLTVL.

This clone was counted once. The chain recombines TRBV28 with TRBJ1-2; tentatively, D is TRBD1 (6 bases). V lost 3 bases and J 5 bases, leaving 13 bases between the germline ends. Germline V CDR1 and CDR2: MDHEN, SYDVKM. The CDR3 extends over 14 amino acids. The CDR3 DNA follows: TGTGCCAGCAGTTTCAGGGGTTTGGGGTATGGCTACACCTTC. Amino acids: CASSFRGLGYGYTF.

In its sample, this clone was seen once. V usage is TRBV30 and J usage is TRBJ1-3; 8 bases line up with TRBD1. The ends lost 3 bases at V and 2 bases at J; junction bases unmatched: 15. The CDR3 runs to 18 residues. The V gene's germline CDR1 is GTSNPN and CDR2 SVGIG (reference sequence). For the CDR3, the DNA is TGTGCCTGGAGATGGGGTCGGGACAGGTTGATGGCTGGAAACACCATATATTTT. It is translated as CAWRWGRDRLMAGNTIYF.

V gene TRBV11-2 combines with J gene TRBJ1-4, with a weak D call TRBD1 (6 bases). V gave up 3 bases and J gave up 5 bases, with 10 bases separating them. The germline V gene has CDR1 SGHAT and CDR2 FQNNGV. The CDR3 is made up of 14 amino acids. The DNA for the CDR3 is TGTGCCAGCAGCTTCAGCAGGGGCAATGAAAAACTGTTTTTT. This gives the protein CASSFSRGNEKLFF.

The CDR3 reads CASSFGSQQARGGYTF. The CDR3 coding sequence is TGTGCCAGCAGCTTTGGGTCACAGCAAGCTCGGGGTGGCTACACCTTC. The chain has TRBV7-9 and TRBJ1-2; D is undetermined. CDR3 length: 16 amino acids. V dropped 3 bases and J dropped 7 bases, with 21 bases sitting between them. Germline V gives CDR1 SEHNR, CDR2 FQNEAQ (reference sequence).

V and J are TRBV7-2 and TRBJ1-2; 12 positions agree with TRBD1. The CDR3 is 14 amino acids. V lost 4 bases, J lost 4 bases, and 1 base stayed unmatched. Germline CDR1 reads SGHTA; CDR2 reads FQGNSA. For the CDR3, the DNA is TGTGCCAGCAGCTGGGGACAGGGGGCCTATGGCTACACCTTC. Amino acids: CASSWGQGAYGYTF.

The rearrangement joins TRBV18 to TRBJ2-7; 8 bases are a match to TRBD1. The CDR3 loop spans 17 amino acids. CDR1 and CDR2 from the germline V gene are KGHSH and LQKENI. V was pared by 3 bases and J by 9 bases, with 19 bases of the junction left unmatched. CDR3 nucleotide sequence: TGTGCCAGCTCACCCATTGGTGACCGGGACAGGTCGATGGGGCAGTACTTC. Protein sequence: CASSPIGDRDRSMGQYF.

The gene calls are TRBV7-2 and TRBJ2-1; unclear D gene. CDR3 size: 15 residues. Germline CDR1 reads SGHTA; CDR2 reads FQGNSA. V gave up 1 base and J gave up 0 bases, with 7 bases separating them. The CDR3 DNA reads TGTGCCAGCAGCTTAGGGAGTGGCTCCTACAATGAGCAGTTCTTC. Its protein product is CASSLGSGSYNEQFF.

This clone has a count of ten or more. This chain uses TRBV6-5 with TRBJ1-5; possibly TRBD1 for D (5 bases). Trimming shortened V by 5 bases and J by 3 bases, and 11 bases separated the two germline ends. The CDR3 sequence is 14 residues long. In germline, CDR1 is MNHEY, CDR2 SVGAGI. CDR3 sequence reads: CASSRPGVNQPQHF. The CDR3 DNA is TGTGCCAGCAGTAGACCGGGGGTCAATCAGCCCCAGCATTTT.

This chain's CDR3 is CASSLETGTYGYTF. CDR3 DNA: TGTGCCAGCAGCTTAGAGACAGGAACCTATGGCTACACCTTC. The chain joins TRBV5-4 to TRBJ1-2, with D perhaps matching TRBD1 (6 bases). Trimming took 2 bases from V and 4 from J, leaving 12 bases between them. Germline CDR1 SGHNT, CDR2 YYREEE (reference sequence). The CDR3 loop spans 14 amino acids.

This clone was detected once. The chain joins TRBV12-3 or TRBV12-4 to TRBJ2-7; 7 positions match TRBD1. The CDR3 length is 13 residues. V was clipped by 6 bases and J by 5 bases; unmatched bases: 7. For the CDR3, the DNA is TGTGCCAGCAGCCGAGGACAGGCCCACGAGCAGTACTTC. It yields the protein CASSRGQAHEQYF.

The V gene is TRBV12-3 or TRBV12-4, the J gene TRBJ1-2, with 8 bases aligning to TRBD1. Trimming cost V 2 bases and J 14 bases; bases outside gene matches: 10. The CDR3 covers 13 residues. The CDR3 DNA reads TGTGCCAGCAGTTTATGGGGGACAGGTTACGGAACCTTC. This encodes CASSLWGTGYGTF.

The chain is built from TRBV3-1 (or the pseudogene TRBV3-2) and TRBJ2-6; no reliable D call. The CDR3 length is 16 residues. CDR1 LGHDT and CDR2 YNNKEL come from the germline V gene (reference sequence). Between the trimmed V and J ends, which lost 0 bases and 12 bases, there was a span of 18 bases. The CDR3 coding sequence is TGTGCCAGCAGCCAAGAAGAGTCGACACCCTCCAGCGTCCTGACTTTC. This sequence encodes CASSQEESTPSSVLTF.

The rearrangement links TRBV27 to TRBJ1-1; no firm D call. Germline values: CDR1 MNHEY, CDR2 SMNVEV (reference sequence). This CDR3 is built from 15 residues. Trimming pared 2 bases from V and 4 bases from J, leaving 14 bases between. The CDR3 reads CASSLGGVMTTEAFF. The CDR3 bases are TGTGCCAGCAGTTTAGGTGGAGTTATGACCACTGAAGCTTTCTTT.

The chain has TRBV5-1 and TRBJ2-2; D is unclear. The germline CDR1 and CDR2 sequences are SGHRS and YFSETQ. The V gene lost 0 bases and the J gene lost 4 bases, with 7 bases spanning the gap. CDR3 length: 14 amino acids. DNA of the CDR3: TGCGCCAGCAGCTTGGGACTTCTCACCGGGGAGCTGTTTTTT. It is translated as CASSLGLLTGELFF.

The genes are TRBV10-3 and TRBJ2-7; 7 nucleotides line up with TRBD2. Losses at the gene ends were 8 bases for V and 3 bases for J; bases not matched to a gene: 7. This CDR3 is built from 13 residues. Per germline, CDR1 ENHRY and CDR2 SYGVKD. The CDR3 protein is CAIGGLSLYEQYF. In DNA form, the CDR3 reads TGTGCCATCGGGGGACTAAGCCTCTACGAGCAGTACTTC.

This chain joins TRBV27 and TRBJ2-7, with 8 nucleotides matching TRBD2. The V gene end was trimmed by 4 bases and the J gene end by 1 base; junction bases not matched to a gene: 9. The CDR3 totals 16 residues. From germline, CDR1 is MNHEY and CDR2 SMNVEV (reference sequence). The CDR3 region is CASSSPPSGRSYEQYF. CDR3 in DNA: TGTGCCAGCAGTTCCCCCCCTAGCGGGCGTTCCTACGAGCAGTACTTC.

This chain connects TRBV7-9 to TRBJ2-7, with TRBD2 as a possible D gene (6 bases). Trimming pared 5 bases from V and 3 bases from J, leaving 17 bases between. CDR1 is SEHNR and CDR2 is FQNEAQ in the germline V gene (reference sequence). This CDR3 region has 15 residues. CDR3 in amino acids: CASSQPEGLDYEQYF. CDR3 nucleotide sequence: TGTGCCAGCAGCCAACCGGAGGGACTGGACTACGAGCAGTACTTC. Combining the CDR3 with reference TRBV7-9 and TRBJ2-7 gives the whole variable domain DTGVSQNPRHKITKRGQNVTFRCDPISEHNRLYWYRQTLGQGPEFLTYFQNEAQLEKSRLLSDRFSAERPKGSFSTLEIQRTEQGDSAMYLCASSQPEGLDYEQYFGPGTRLTVT.

This rearrangement joins TRBV6-5 to TRBJ2-1; 7 bases map to TRBD1. The CDR3 consists of 15 residues. V was clipped by 6 bases and J by 0 bases; unmatched bases: 5. Germline V lookup: CDR1 MNHEY, CDR2 SVGAGI. The DNA for the CDR3 is TGTGCCAGCAGCGAGGACAGGAGCTCCTACAATGAGCAGTTCTTC. It translates to CASSEDRSSYNEQFF.

Worth noting for this clone: Other DNA sequences in the same sample also yield this CDR3. The V gene is TRBV11-3, the J gene TRBJ1-1; no firm D call. The CDR3 spans 14 residues. The germline CDR1 and CDR2 sequences are SGHNT and YENEEA. V lost 1 base to trimming and J lost 1 base, with 7 bases between them. CDR3 region: CASSLGAGNTEAFF. The CDR3, as DNA: TGTGCCAGCAGCTTAGGGGCCGGGAACACTGAAGCTTTCTTT.

V gene TRBV27 combines with J gene TRBJ2-1; 8 bases are shared with TRBD2. J gave up 3 bases and V 3 bases, and 7 bases lay outside the gene matches. CDR3 length: 16 residues. Germline CDR1 is MNHEY and CDR2 is SMNVEV (reference sequence). DNA of the CDR3: TGTGCCAGCAGTTTCGACACTAGCGGATACTACAATGAGCAGTTCTTC. It encodes CASSFDTSGYYNEQFF.

The chain is built from TRBV15 and TRBJ2-1, with TRBD1 as a possible D gene (5 bases). Trimming removed 3 bases from V and 1 base from J, with 10 bases in between. From germline, CDR1 is LNHNV and CDR2 YYDKDF (reference sequence). The CDR3 sequence is 15 residues long. The CDR3, as DNA: TGTGCCACCAGCAGGGACACCAGTTCCTACAATGAGCAGTTCTTC. Translating gives CATSRDTSSYNEQFF.

The CDR3 protein is CASSEYGSYNEQFF. DNA of the CDR3: TGTGCCAGCTCGGAGTACGGATCCTACAATGAGCAGTTCTTC. The rearrangement joins TRBV7-2 to TRBJ2-1; no clear D. Trimming left V 8 bases short and J 1 base short, with 12 bases between. This CDR3 has 14 residues. Germline CDR1 and CDR2: SGHTA and FQGNSA.

The chain carries TRBV28 and TRBJ2-2, with TRBD1 matching over 7 bases. The CDR3 runs to 14 residues. Germline-derived CDR1 and CDR2 are MDHEN and SYDVKM. Trimming took 7 bases from V and 8 from J; bases not matched to a gene: 10. The CDR3 spells CASKSLGGVGELFF. The CDR3 DNA reads as TGTGCCAGCAAATCTCTAGGGGGCGTAGGGGAGCTGTTTTTT. The full variable domain, rest sourced from reference TRBV28 and TRBJ2-2, is DVKVTQSSRYLVKRTGEKVFLECVQDMDHENMFWYRQDPGLGLRLIYFSYDVKMKEKGDIPEGYSVSREKKERFSLILESASTNQTSMYLCASKSLGGVGELFFGEGSRLTVL.